A single sample gave rise to the 27 T cell receptor beta chains below, sequenced in a study of technical replicates of blood from several donors. The assay was immunoSEQ multiplex PCR, and TCRdb's table has in-frame clones only and misses some. In the table there are fewer than 85,000 clones, roughly 89% of which are singletons. Sequencing input: T cells isolated from PBMCs. The receptor source for this set is a human donor in good health.

J is TRBJ2-3 and V is TRBV10-3, with 8 positions matching TRBD2. With V trimmed by 0 bases and J by 2 bases, 7 bases remained unmatched. The CDR3 contains 17 residues. CDR1 and CDR2 (germline): ENHRY, SYGVKD. The CDR3 protein is CAISESLLADITDTQYF. CDR3 DNA sequence: TGTGCCATCAGTGAGTCTCTACTAGCGGATATCACAGATACGCAGTATTTT.

The chain has TRBV4-1 and TRBJ2-2; D might be TRBD2 (5 bases). V dropped 4 bases and J dropped 6 bases, with 18 bases sitting between them. In germline, CDR1 is MGHRA, CDR2 YSYEKL. The CDR3 spans 16 residues. The CDR3 loop is CASSPTLRTVPGELFF. CDR3 in DNA: TGCGCCAGCAGCCCGACATTACGGACTGTTCCCGGGGAGCTGTTTTTT.

The chain couples TRBV11-2 to TRBJ2-5; D perhaps matches TRBD2 (5 bases). V lost 10 bases, J lost 4 bases, and 19 bases lay in between. This CDR3 spans 14 amino acids. Germline loops: CDR1 SGHAT, CDR2 FQNNGV. CDR3 nucleotides: TGTGCCACCCAGAAGGCGGGCGGAACAGAGACCCAGTACTTC. Its protein is CATQKAGGTETQYF.

V and J are TRBV2 and TRBJ2-1; possibly TRBD1 for D (5 bases). Trimming took 6 bases from V and 3 from J, leaving 15 bases between them. CDR3 length: 15 amino acids. Germline loops: CDR1 SNHLY, CDR2 FYNNEI. The CDR3 is CASRGILDSYNEQFF. For the CDR3, the DNA is TGTGCCAGCAGGGGGATCCTTGACAGCTACAATGAGCAGTTCTTC.

The J gene is TRBJ2-7, the V gene TRBV4-3, with TRBD2 matching over 9 bases. CDR1 and CDR2 (germline): LGHNA, YSLEER. V gave up 0 bases and J gave up 1 base; unmatched junction bases: 7. This CDR3 spans 17 amino acids. The CDR3 coding sequence is TGCGCCAGCAGCCAAGAGTTCGCGGGGGGGGCTTCCTACGAGCAGTACTTC. Its protein is CASSQEFAGGASYEQYF.

The chain has TRBV14 and TRBJ2-3, with 7 bases lining up with TRBD1. The germline CDR1 and CDR2 sequences are SGHDN and FVKESK. Trimming at V came to 7 bases and at J to 3 bases, leaving 4 bases not matched to a gene. This CDR3 contains 13 residues. CDR3: CASTRQGTDTQYF. Written as DNA, the CDR3 is TGTGCCAGCACGAGACAGGGAACAGATACGCAGTATTTT.

The rearrangement joins TRBV29-1 to TRBJ1-3; 9 bases agree with TRBD1. Germline lookup yields CDR1 SQVTM and CDR2 ANQGSEA. The CDR3 is 14 amino acids. V shed 2 bases, J shed 4 bases, and the junction held 3 bases outside the gene matches. The CDR3 sequence: CSVERQGDGNTIYF. CDR3 DNA sequence: TGCAGCGTTGAACGACAGGGGGACGGAAACACCATATATTTT.

The gene calls are TRBV6-5 and TRBJ2-1, with 8 bases lining up with TRBD2. Germline values: CDR1 MNHEY, CDR2 SVGAGI. The J segment lost 3 bases and the V segment lost 10 bases, leaving 8 bases of the junction unmatched. This CDR3 has 14 amino acids. The CDR3 loop is CATKLAGLYNEQFF. The CDR3 nucleotides read TGTGCCACCAAGCTAGCGGGTCTCTACAATGAGCAGTTCTTC.

The V call is TRBV2, the J call TRBJ2-7, with a weak D call TRBD2 (5 bases). Trimming pared 3 bases from V and 4 bases from J, leaving 7 bases between. Germline CDR1 and CDR2: SNHLY and FYNNEI. This CDR3 has 12 residues. The CDR3 loop reads CASSEGGYEQYF. The CDR3 DNA is TGTGCCAGCAGTGAGGGCGGGTACGAGCAGTACTTC.

The chain links TRBV5-1 to TRBJ1-4, with 9 positions matching TRBD1. This CDR3 is built from 18 residues. J lost 3 bases, V lost 0 bases, and 9 bases had no gene match. CDR1 and CDR2 from the germline V gene are SGHRS and YFSETQ. The CDR3 region is CASSLGRQGVGANEKLFF. The CDR3 DNA follows: TGCGCCAGCAGCTTGGGGCGACAGGGGGTTGGGGCTAATGAAAAACTGTTTTTT.

The chain employs TRBV5-4 and TRBJ2-1, with TRBD2 matching 10 bases. This CDR3 has 15 amino acids. The trim removed 2 bases at V and 4 bases at J, leaving 3 bases unmatched. Per germline, CDR1 SGHNT and CDR2 YYREEE (reference sequence). The DNA for the CDR3 is TGTGCCAGCAGCTTAGGACTAGCGGATTACAATGAGCAGTTCTTC. It yields the protein CASSLGLADYNEQFF. The entire variable domain, with the rest obtained from reference TRBV5-4 and TRBJ2-1, is as follows: ETGVTQSPTHLIKTRGQQVTLRCSSQSGHNTVSWYQQALGQGPQFIFQYYREEENGRGNFPPRFSGLQFPNYSSELNVNALELDDSALYLCASSLGLADYNEQFFGPGTRLTVL.

V and J are TRBV6-6 and TRBJ2-5, with 12 positions matching TRBD2. V lost 6 bases, J lost 4 bases, and 9 bases stayed unmatched. Germline lookup yields CDR1 MNHNY and CDR2 SVGAGI (reference sequence). The CDR3 contains 16 residues. CDR3 in amino acids: CASRIGLAGPGETQYF. CDR3 nucleotides: TGTGCCAGCAGGATAGGACTAGCGGGACCGGGAGAGACCCAGTACTTC.

This sequence joins TRBV21-1 and TRBJ2-7; TRBD1 is the table's D call, not checked against the DNA. TRBV21-1 is reported as a pseudogene. The CDR3 contains 11 residues. CDR3 DNA sequence: TGTGCCAGCAGCAAAGTTGGACAGGAGTACTTC. It translates to CASSKVGQEYF.

The chain is built from TRBV9 and TRBJ2-1, with 12 bases identical to TRBD2. CDR1 and CDR2 from the germline V gene are SGDLS and YYNGEE. The CDR3 spans 17 residues. The V segment lost 0 bases and the J segment 8 bases; nucleotides outside the gene matches: 9. The CDR3: CASSVVGSSGRAHEQFF. CDR3 coding DNA: TGTGCCAGCAGCGTAGTCGGGTCTAGCGGGAGGGCCCATGAGCAGTTCTTC.

The V call is TRBV9, the J call TRBJ2-2; TRBD2 matches at 13 bases. V shed 3 bases and J 2 bases; nucleotides not matched to a gene: 7. Looked up from germline, CDR1 is SGDLS and CDR2 is YYNGEE. This CDR3 comprises 18 residues. The chain's CDR3 is CASSGQLAGGINTGELFF. In DNA, the CDR3 is TGTGCCAGCAGCGGACAACTAGCGGGAGGGATAAACACCGGGGAGCTGTTTTTT.

V and J are TRBV11-2 and TRBJ1-5, with 7 bases that match TRBD1. This CDR3 spans 14 amino acids. Trimming took 6 bases from V and 6 from J; bases not matched to a gene: 8. Germline loops: CDR1 SGHAT, CDR2 FQNNGV. The CDR3 loop reads CASSSDRVFQPQHF. The CDR3 coding sequence is TGTGCCAGCAGTAGTGACAGGGTATTTCAGCCCCAGCATTTT.

This chain joins TRBV21-1 and TRBJ1-5. TRBV21-1 is flagged as a pseudogene. CDR3 length: 16 amino acids. As DNA, the CDR3 is TGTGCCAGCAGCCCTTCACTGAGCTCGAACGATCAGCCCCAGCATTTT. It translates to CASSPSLSSNDQPQHF.

The chain uses TRBV9 and TRBJ2-7; D may be TRBD2 (6 bases). The CDR3 is 15 residues long. V dropped 4 bases and J dropped 1 base, with 15 bases sitting between them. Germline assignment: CDR1 SGDLS and CDR2 YYNGEE. The CDR3, as DNA: TGTGCCAGCAGCCCCTGGGGGGACCAATCCTACGAGCAGTACTTC. Translating gives CASSPWGDQSYEQYF. Together with reference TRBV9 and TRBJ2-7, the CDR3 gives the full variable domain: DSGVTQTPKHLITATGQRVTLRCSPRSGDLSVYWYQQSLDQGLQFLIQYYNGEERAKGNILERFSAQQFPDLHSELNLSSLELGDSALYFCASSPWGDQSYEQYFGPGTRLTVT.

The chain employs TRBV9 and TRBJ2-2; D may be TRBD1 (5 bases). Germline V gives CDR1 SGDLS, CDR2 YYNGEE. The V and J ends lost 0 bases and 6 bases respectively, with 15 bases between them. The CDR3 is 16 residues long. For the CDR3, the DNA is TGTGCCAGCAGCGTAGAGGGGCCCCTCGGAGCCGGGGAGCTGTTTTTT. Protein product: CASSVEGPLGAGELFF.

The chain is built from TRBV6-1 and TRBJ2-5; weak D call: TRBD1 (6 bases). CDR1 is MNHNS and CDR2 is SASEGT in the germline V gene. The CDR3 sequence is 15 residues long. Between the trimmed V and J ends, which lost 4 bases and 5 bases, there was a span of 17 bases. This CDR3 reads CASSVQGQGWETQYF. The CDR3 nucleotides are TGTGCCAGCAGTGTCCAGGGTCAGGGGTGGGAGACCCAGTACTTC.

This clone showed up just once. This rearrangement joins TRBV27 to TRBJ2-1; TRBD2 matches at 7 bases. V lost 3 bases to trimming and J lost 4 bases; unmatched junction nucleotides: 3. Per the germline V gene, CDR1 is MNHEY and CDR2 is SMNVEV (reference sequence). The CDR3 runs 14 residues. This chain's CDR3 is CASSFQRGYNEQFF. Here the CDR3 DNA reads TGTGCCAGCAGTTTTCAGCGGGGATACAATGAGCAGTTCTTC.

This chain links TRBV28 with TRBJ2-7, with a weak D call TRBD2 (6 bases). The germline V gene has CDR1 MDHEN and CDR2 SYDVKM. V dropped 8 bases and J dropped 3 bases, with 14 bases sitting between them. This CDR3 region has 13 residues. The CDR3 bases are TGTGCCAGCTTTAGCGGTCGGAGCTACGAGCAGTACTTC. This encodes CASFSGRSYEQYF.

The chain is built from TRBV6-5 and TRBJ1-2; TRBD1 agrees at 7 bases. The CDR3 length is 15 residues. Germline V gene lookup returns CDR1 MNHEY and CDR2 SVGAGI. With V trimmed by 0 bases and J by 8 bases, 9 bases remained unmatched. This chain's CDR3 is CASSYSGQSGRGYTF. As DNA, the CDR3 is TGTGCCAGCAGTTACTCGGGACAGTCGGGGCGCGGCTACACCTTC.

The chain links TRBV9 to TRBJ2-7; D gene ambiguous. Germline V gene data show CDR1 as SGDLS and CDR2 as YYNGEE. V was trimmed by 0 bases and J by 2 bases, leaving 9 bases between them. The CDR3 is made up of 14 amino acids. CDR3 residues: CASSVGRGAYEQYF. The DNA for the CDR3 is TGTGCCAGCAGCGTAGGTCGCGGAGCCTACGAGCAGTACTTC.

The chain has TRBV4-1 and TRBJ1-1, with a possible D match to TRBD1 (5 bases). V lost 3 bases, J lost 0 bases, and 5 bases lay in between. Germline lookup yields CDR1 MGHRA and CDR2 YSYEKL. The CDR3 is made up of 13 amino acids. For the CDR3, the DNA is TGCGCCAGCAGCCAGACAGTGAACACTGAAGCTTTCTTT. Translation: CASSQTVNTEAFF.

The V call is TRBV9, the J call TRBJ2-1; TRBD2 is a possible D gene (6 bases). Trimming removed 0 bases at V and 3 bases at J, with 10 bases between. The CDR3 is 15 amino acids. Germline CDR1 SGDLS, CDR2 YYNGEE. Here the CDR3 reads CASSVDAGSYNEQFF. The CDR3 DNA follows: TGTGCCAGCAGCGTAGACGCGGGGAGCTACAATGAGCAGTTCTTC.

The chain uses TRBV6-5 and TRBJ2-7, with TRBD2 identical over 12 bases. V lost 5 bases and J lost 4; bases outside the gene matches: 6. The germline V gene has CDR1 MNHEY and CDR2 SVGAGI. This CDR3 spans 15 amino acids. The CDR3 here is CASSPGTSGQYEQYF. The CDR3 region has the DNA TGTGCCAGCAGTCCCGGGACTAGCGGGCAGTACGAGCAGTACTTC.